The clone carrying this T cell receptor (beta chain) was observed at least ten times. As for time point: newly diagnosed GD, antithyroid drugs for less than 3 months. Construction of the TCR library relied on RNA isolated from PBMCs. Construction of TCR beta libraries relied on iRepertoire HTBI primers and on Arm-PCR targeting CDR3 regions. Using its own MiXCR run on the multiplex PCR reads, TCRdb lists one record per CDR3 protein. The sample includes almost 450,000 distinct CDR3 sequences, over 15% of them seen just once. V shed 1 base and J shed 2 bases, with 8 bases lying between them. Germline assignment: CDR1 DFQATT and CDR2 SNEGSKA (reference sequence). The CDR3 has 13 residues. This sample stems from a study of regulatory T cells in long-lasting Graves disease. The same sample was also used in a study of T cells in Graves' hyperthyroidism and ophthalmopathy. From that second work: Most thyroid clonotypes expanded above 0.001 were also detected in blood. Stable hyperthyroidism was told apart from ophthalmopathy by a model built on 13 V-J features.

This chain links TRBV20-1 with TRBJ2-5; D is unresolved. This TCR derives from a woman in her 30s with Graves disease. The sequences come from peripheral blood mononuclear cells (PBMCs), collected at new diagnosis, from a patient treated with antithyroid drugs. The CDR3 here is CSARARLQETQYF. The CDR3 DNA reads TGCAGTGCTAGAGCGCGGTTGCAAGAGACCCAGTACTTC.